This passage covers 27 T cell receptor beta chains from one sample sequenced in a study of blood T cell repertoires in COVID-19. Using immunoSEQ multiplex PCR, the repertoire was profiled, and TCRdb retains in-frame clones only, with some absent. The sample holds some 130,000 clones, about nine tenths seen once. Source material: PBMCs or T cells enriched from blood (not recorded which). These receptors were collected from a man over 45 who had recovered from COVID-19.

For the CDR3, the DNA is TGTGCCAGCAGTTACCGGACAGGGATTTTGGAGACCCAGTACTTC. Its translation is CASSYRTGILETQYF. The rearrangement uses TRBV6-5 and TRBJ2-5, with 8 bases fitting TRBD1. This CDR3 is 15 amino acids long. Losses at the gene ends were 2 bases for V and 5 bases for J; bases not matched to a gene: 7. Germline V CDR1 and CDR2: MNHEY, SVGAGI.

The rearrangement links TRBV7-9 to TRBJ2-7, with TRBD1 identical over 8 bases. This CDR3 contains 12 residues. V lost 3 bases, J lost 6 bases, and 1 base stayed unmatched. CDR1 and CDR2 from the germline V gene are SEHNR and FQNEAQ (reference sequence). CDR3 region: CASSLTGAEQYF. Written as DNA, the CDR3 is TGTGCCAGCAGCTTGACAGGGGCCGAGCAGTACTTC. The complete variable domain, with remaining parts taken from reference TRBV7-9 and TRBJ2-7, reads DTGVSQNPRHKITKRGQNVTFRCDPISEHNRLYWYRQTLGQGPEFLTYFQNEAQLEKSRLLSDRFSAERPKGSFSTLEIQRTEQGDSAMYLCASSLTGAEQYFGPGTRLTVT.

The chain employs TRBV28 and TRBJ2-6, with D possibly matching TRBD2 (6 bases). Trimming left V 3 bases short and J 3 bases short, with 9 bases between. The germline gives CDR1 MDHEN, CDR2 SYDVKM. The CDR3 has 15 amino acids. Written as DNA, the CDR3 is TGTGCCAGCAGTTTTGAGGGAGGTGGGGCCAACGTCCTGACTTTC. Protein product: CASSFEGGGANVLTF.

This sequence joins TRBV11-3 and TRBJ2-1, with TRBD1 matching 7 bases. In germline, CDR1 is SGHNT, CDR2 YENEEA. CDR3 length: 13 amino acids. V lost 4 bases to trimming and J lost 10 bases; unmatched junction nucleotides: 7. CDR3 amino acids: CASSSDRVGEQFF. As DNA, the CDR3 is TGTGCCAGCAGCTCCGACAGGGTAGGGGAGCAGTTCTTC.

The chain employs TRBV30 and TRBJ2-2; TRBD1 aligns across 11 bases. CDR3 size: 14 residues. Germline loops: CDR1 GTSNPN, CDR2 SVGIG (reference sequence). The V gene end was trimmed by 2 bases and the J gene end by 5 bases; junction bases not matched to a gene: 1. The CDR3 here is CAWSRDRGTGELFF. DNA for the CDR3: TGTGCCTGGAGTCGGGACAGGGGGACCGGGGAGCTGTTTTTT.

The V gene is TRBV5-1, the J gene TRBJ1-4; weak D call: TRBD1 (6 bases). V was pared by 4 bases and J by 5 bases, with 15 bases between. Germline values: CDR1 SGHRS, CDR2 YFSETQ. The CDR3 is 15 residues long. In nucleotides, the CDR3 is TGCGCCAGCAGCCCGGAGGGGGGGGCGAATGAAAAACTGTTTTTT. It encodes CASSPEGGANEKLFF. The full variable domain, in which reference TRBV5-1 and TRBJ1-4 provide the parts outside the CDR3, is KAGVTQTPRYLIKTRGQQVTLSCSPISGHRSVSWYQQTPGQGLQFLFEYFSETQRNKGNFPGRFSGRQFSNSRSEMNVSTLELGDSALYLCASSPEGGANEKLFFGSGTQLSVL.

This chain links TRBV27 with TRBJ1-5; a weak D match, TRBD1 (6 bases). The V and J ends lost 2 bases and 10 bases respectively, with 15 bases between them. This CDR3 contains 14 residues. Per germline, CDR1 MNHEY and CDR2 SMNVEV (reference sequence). CDR3 loop: CASSLLGQVSPQHF. The CDR3 bases are TGTGCCAGCAGTTTACTGGGACAAGTTTCCCCCCAGCATTTT.

The chain joins TRBV6-5 to TRBJ1-1; TRBD1 aligns across 11 bases. Germline V CDR1 and CDR2: MNHEY, SVGAGI. V was clipped by 7 bases and J by 3 bases; unmatched bases: 7. The CDR3 sequence is 15 residues long. This chain's CDR3 is CASTQGQGAYTEAFF. In nucleotides, the CDR3 is TGTGCCAGCACCCAAGGACAGGGGGCCTACACTGAAGCTTTCTTT.

This clone has only a few counts. The chain recombines TRBV27 with TRBJ1-5; D remains unclear. CDR3 length equals 14 residues. V was cut by 1 base and J by 3 bases, with 7 bases left in between. The germline CDR1 and CDR2 sequences are MNHEY and SMNVEV (reference sequence). DNA for the CDR3: TGTGCCAGCAGTTTATACGGTCCCAATCAGCCCCAGCATTTT. The encoded protein is CASSLYGPNQPQHF.

This clone was recorded a few times. V gene TRBV11-2 combines with J gene TRBJ1-5; D is ambiguous. CDR3 length equals 15 residues. CDR1 is SGHAT, CDR2 FQNNGV, per germline. Trimming shortened V by 0 bases and J by 0 bases, and 6 bases separated the two germline ends. The CDR3 loop is CASSLDGDSNQPQHF. The DNA for the CDR3 is TGTGCCAGCAGCTTAGACGGGGATAGCAATCAGCCCCAGCATTTT.

The V call is TRBV5-1, the J call TRBJ1-2; D unresolved. There are 15 residues in the CDR3. V lost 0 bases to trimming and J lost 7 bases, with 16 bases between them. The germline V gene encodes CDR1 SGHRS and CDR2 YFSETQ. The CDR3 sequence is CASSLVGSGSGGYTF. CDR3 coding DNA: TGCGCCAGCAGCTTGGTCGGTTCGGGGTCGGGTGGCTACACCTTC.

This sequence joins TRBV20-1 and TRBJ2-5; D perhaps matches TRBD1 (6 bases). The CDR3 is 11 amino acids. V lost 5 bases and J lost 5, with 9 bases in between. Germline CDR1 reads DFQATT; CDR2 reads SNEGSKA (reference sequence). The CDR3 loop is CSAGTTETQYF. In nucleotides, the CDR3 is TGCAGTGCTGGGACAACCGAGACCCAGTACTTC.

The rearrangement links TRBV28 to TRBJ1-6; D might be TRBD1 (6 bases). CDR1 and CDR2 from the germline V gene are MDHEN and SYDVKM. This CDR3 has 15 amino acids. Trimming pared 8 bases from V and 4 bases from J, leaving 15 bases between. CDR3 DNA: TGTGCCAGCTTAGGGACACCCCGATATAATTCACCCCTCCACTTT. Protein sequence: CASLGTPRYNSPLHF.

The V and J genes are TRBV11-3 and TRBJ1-1; 9 bases are a match to TRBD1. Losses at the gene ends were 5 bases for V and 4 bases for J; bases not matched to a gene: 5. Germline V gene lookup returns CDR1 SGHNT and CDR2 YENEEA. The CDR3 totals 14 residues. CDR3 protein: CASSVGTGSTEAFF. The CDR3 coding sequence is TGTGCCAGCAGCGTCGGGACAGGGAGCACTGAAGCTTTCTTT.

The rearrangement uses TRBV9 and TRBJ2-3; possibly TRBD2 for D (5 bases). V gave up 0 bases and J gave up 6 bases, with 20 bases separating them. This CDR3 has 17 residues. CDR1 SGDLS and CDR2 YYNGEE come from the germline V gene. The CDR3 reads CASSVVGRSPSGDTQYF. CDR3 bases: TGTGCCAGCAGCGTAGTTGGGCGGAGCCCCTCGGGGGATACGCAGTATTTT.

This clone has just a few counts. J is TRBJ2-2 and V is TRBV30; 7 nucleotides agree with TRBD1. The junction had 7 bases not matched to a gene; V was cut back by 3 bases and J by 6 bases. Germline loops: CDR1 GTSNPN, CDR2 SVGIG (reference sequence). The CDR3 totals 14 residues. CDR3 amino acids: CAWSALQGAGELFF. The CDR3 DNA reads as TGTGCCTGGAGCGCTCTCCAGGGGGCCGGGGAGCTGTTTTTT.

This clone has just one count. The gene calls are TRBV7-9 and TRBJ2-5, with TRBD1 as a possible D gene (7 bases). Germline V CDR1 and CDR2: SEHNR, FQNEAQ (reference sequence). The CDR3 has 14 amino acids. V was trimmed by 5 bases and J by 5 bases, leaving 15 bases between them. CDR3 DNA: TGTGCCAGCAGCAAGGGGGCAGGGAGGGAGACCCAGTACTTC. This sequence encodes CASSKGAGRETQYF.

The chain has TRBV6-6 and TRBJ2-5, with 11 bases that match TRBD2. J was trimmed by 1 base and V by 10 bases; bases with no gene match: 5. The germline V gene has CDR1 MNHNY and CDR2 SVGAGI (reference sequence). The CDR3 loop spans 14 amino acids. CDR3 protein: CATAGLAVQETQYF. In nucleotides, the CDR3 is TGTGCCACCGCGGGACTAGCGGTCCAAGAGACCCAGTACTTC.

The J gene is TRBJ1-4, the V gene TRBV23-1; D call uncertain. TRBV23-1 is an ORF for which the function is uncertain. The length of the CDR3 is 13 residues. Trimming removed 9 bases at V and 4 bases at J, with 12 bases between. This CDR3 is CARSGGGNEKLFF. Here the CDR3 DNA reads TGCGCCAGGTCGGGAGGTGGTAATGAAAAACTGTTTTTT.

The chain recombines TRBV28 with TRBJ1-5, with TRBD1 matching over 9 bases. In germline, CDR1 is MDHEN, CDR2 SYDVKM. Germline trimming cut 4 bases from V and 6 bases from J; bases unmatched to any gene: 10. The CDR3 is made up of 16 amino acids. The DNA of the CDR3 is TGTGCCAGCAGTTCCATAAGGACAGGGGTTTTTCAGCCCCAGCATTTT. Translation: CASSSIRTGVFQPQHF.

The chain carries TRBV7-3 and TRBJ2-3, with D possibly TRBD2 on 5 matching bases. This CDR3 comprises 13 residues. Trimming left V 5 bases short and J 6 bases short, with 12 bases between. Germline V gene data show CDR1 as SGHTA and CDR2 as FQGTGA. CDR3 sequence reads: CASSDGRADTQYF. CDR3 DNA: TGTGCCAGCAGCGATGGGCGGGCGGATACGCAGTATTTT.

The table lists this clone with a count of one. The chain is built from TRBV28 and TRBJ1-2; D ambiguous. V lost 8 bases and J 4 bases, leaving 14 bases between the germline ends. The CDR3 contains 13 residues. Germline CDR1 MDHEN, CDR2 SYDVKM. CDR3 region: CASLKTGPYGYTF. The CDR3 DNA reads as TGTGCCAGCCTTAAAACGGGTCCCTATGGCTACACCTTC.

This sequence joins TRBV5-1 and TRBJ2-3, with D possibly matching TRBD1 (7 bases). Germline values: CDR1 SGHRS, CDR2 YFSETQ. The V and J ends lost 6 bases and 0 bases respectively, with 14 bases between them. The CDR3 has 15 amino acids. The CDR3: CASNLGGQSTDTQYF. The CDR3 DNA is TGCGCCAGCAACCTCGGGGGACAGAGCACAGATACGCAGTATTTT.

The rearrangement joins TRBV5-1 to TRBJ2-7; 9 nucleotides match TRBD1. The ends lost 4 bases at V and 0 bases at J; junction bases unmatched: 5. The CDR3 length is 15 residues. Germline lookup yields CDR1 SGHRS and CDR2 YFSETQ. The CDR3 sequence is CASSPWTGASYEQYF. The CDR3 DNA follows: TGCGCCAGCAGCCCTTGGACAGGGGCCTCCTACGAGCAGTACTTC.

The chain is built from TRBV28 and TRBJ2-2, with a possible D match to TRBD2 (6 bases). V was clipped by 2 bases and J by 5 bases, with 9 bases between them. Per the germline V gene, CDR1 is MDHEN and CDR2 is SYDVKM. The CDR3 has 14 amino acids. The CDR3 is CASSLVLATGELFF. The CDR3 DNA reads as TGTGCCAGCAGTTTAGTCCTAGCGACCGGGGAGCTGTTTTTT.

The rearrangement joins TRBV7-9 to TRBJ2-5; 10 bases match TRBD2. Germline V gene data show CDR1 as SEHNR and CDR2 as FQNEAQ (reference sequence). The CDR3 has 16 residues. V lost 3 bases to trimming and J lost 5 bases; unmatched junction nucleotides: 9. Here the CDR3 DNA reads TGTGCCAGCAGCTTTGGAACTAGCGGGAATTGGGAGACCCAGTACTTC. Amino acids: CASSFGTSGNWETQYF.

The chain joins TRBV28 to TRBJ1-1; 7 nucleotides agree with TRBD1. With 4 bases clipped from V and 4 bases from J, the junction kept 9 bases outside the gene matches. Germline CDR1 reads MDHEN; CDR2 reads SYDVKM. The length of the CDR3 is 15 residues. CDR3: CASSYPGGRITEAFF. In DNA form, the CDR3 reads TGTGCCAGCAGTTACCCAGGGGGGCGGATCACTGAAGCTTTCTTT.